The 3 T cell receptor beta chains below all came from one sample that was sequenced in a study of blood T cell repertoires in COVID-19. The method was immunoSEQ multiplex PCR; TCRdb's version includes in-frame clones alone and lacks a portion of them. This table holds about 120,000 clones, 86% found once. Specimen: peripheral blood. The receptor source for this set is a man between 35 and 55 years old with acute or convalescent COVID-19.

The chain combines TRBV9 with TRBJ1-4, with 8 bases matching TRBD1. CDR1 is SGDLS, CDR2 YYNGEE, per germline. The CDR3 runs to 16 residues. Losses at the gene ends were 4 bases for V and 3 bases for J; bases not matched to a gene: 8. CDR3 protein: CASSPRGTGSNEKLFF. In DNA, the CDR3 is TGTGCCAGCAGCCCCCGGGGGACAGGCTCTAATGAAAAACTGTTTTTT.

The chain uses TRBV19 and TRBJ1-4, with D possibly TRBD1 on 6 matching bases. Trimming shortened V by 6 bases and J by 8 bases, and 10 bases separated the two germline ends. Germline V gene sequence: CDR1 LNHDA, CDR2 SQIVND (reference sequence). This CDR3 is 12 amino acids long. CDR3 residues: CASRQGFEKLFF. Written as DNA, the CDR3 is TGTGCCAGTAGACAGGGATTCGAAAAACTGTTTTTT.

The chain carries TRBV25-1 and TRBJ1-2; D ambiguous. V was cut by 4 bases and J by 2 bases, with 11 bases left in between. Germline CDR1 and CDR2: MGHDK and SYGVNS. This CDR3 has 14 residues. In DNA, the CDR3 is TGTGCCAGCAGTGTCGACACGATAAACTATGGCTACACCTTC. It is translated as CASSVDTINYGYTF.